The present T cell receptor beta chain was sequenced within a study of PD-1 blockade in classical Hodgkin lymphoma. The protocol was immunoSEQ multiplex PCR, while the TCRdb copy is restricted to in-frame clones and leaves out a portion. The sample contains 110,000 or so clones, 70% to 90% of which appear only once. Every patient was affected by relapse after autologous stem cell transplantation, while exposure to brentuximab vedotin was not uniform. This TCR derives from a human donor with classical Hodgkin lymphoma. The material sequenced was peripheral blood mononuclear cells (PBMCs), taken before the second cycle of nivolumab.

CDR3 sequence: CASSLGTGYEQYF. DNA of the CDR3: TGTGCCAGCTCACTAGGGACGGGATACGAGCAGTACTTC. The chain is built from TRBV18 and TRBJ2-7, with D tentatively TRBD1 or TRBD2 (5 bases each). The CDR3 totals 13 residues. V lost 4 bases and J 4 bases, leaving 11 bases between the germline ends. Germline-derived CDR1 and CDR2 are KGHSH and LQKENI.